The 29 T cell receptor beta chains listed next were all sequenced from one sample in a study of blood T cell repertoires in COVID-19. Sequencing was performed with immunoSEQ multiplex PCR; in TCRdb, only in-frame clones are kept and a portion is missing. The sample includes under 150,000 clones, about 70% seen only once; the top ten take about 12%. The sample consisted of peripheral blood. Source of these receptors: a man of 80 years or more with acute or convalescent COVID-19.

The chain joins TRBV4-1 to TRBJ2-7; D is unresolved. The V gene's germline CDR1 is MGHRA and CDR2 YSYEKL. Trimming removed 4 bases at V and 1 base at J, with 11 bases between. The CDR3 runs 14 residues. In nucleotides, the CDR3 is TGCGCCAGCAGCCGTGACTCGAATTCCTACGAGCAGTACTTC. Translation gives CASSRDSNSYEQYF.

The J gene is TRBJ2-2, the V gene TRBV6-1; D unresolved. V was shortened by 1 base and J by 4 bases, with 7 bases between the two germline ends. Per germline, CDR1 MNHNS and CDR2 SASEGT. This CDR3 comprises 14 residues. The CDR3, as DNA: TGTGCCAGCAGTGAAGGGGCGCGCACCGGGGAGCTGTTTTTT. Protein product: CASSEGARTGELFF.

The CDR3 loop reads CASSALAGVADTQYF. DNA of the CDR3: TGTGCCAGCAGCGCACTAGCGGGGGTGGCAGATACGCAGTATTTT. The genes are TRBV5-6 and TRBJ2-3; 11 nucleotides align to TRBD2. This CDR3 spans 15 amino acids. Trimming removed 4 bases from V and 4 bases from J; junction bases left unmatched: 5. CDR1 and CDR2 from the germline V gene are SGHDT and YYEEEE.

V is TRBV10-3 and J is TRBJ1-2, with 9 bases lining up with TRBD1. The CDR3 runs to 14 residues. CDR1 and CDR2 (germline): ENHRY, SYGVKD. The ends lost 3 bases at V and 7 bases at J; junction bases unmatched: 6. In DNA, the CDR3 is TGTGCCATCAGTGATGCGGGACAGGGAAGTGGCTACACCTTC. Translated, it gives CAISDAGQGSGYTF.

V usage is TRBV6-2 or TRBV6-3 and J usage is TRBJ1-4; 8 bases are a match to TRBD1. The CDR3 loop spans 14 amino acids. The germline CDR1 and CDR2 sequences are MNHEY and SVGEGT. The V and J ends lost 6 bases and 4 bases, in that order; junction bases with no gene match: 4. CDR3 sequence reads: CASSQGASNEKLFF. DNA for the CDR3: TGTGCCAGCAGCCAGGGGGCAAGTAATGAAAAACTGTTTTTT.

CDR3 residues: CASSLAPPRDTQYF. The CDR3 bases are TGTGCCAGCAGCTTGGCCCCGCCCAGGGATACGCAGTATTTT. The genes are TRBV5-6 and TRBJ2-3, with D unclear. Germline CDR1 SGHDT, CDR2 YYEEEE. The V end was cut by 0 bases, the J end by 6 bases, with 11 bases between. The CDR3 sequence is 14 residues long.

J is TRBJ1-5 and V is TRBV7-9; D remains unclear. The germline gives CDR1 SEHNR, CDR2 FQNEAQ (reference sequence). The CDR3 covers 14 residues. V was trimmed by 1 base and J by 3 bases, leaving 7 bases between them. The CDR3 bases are TGTGCCAGCAGCTTAGAACAAAACAATCAGCCCCAGCATTTT. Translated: CASSLEQNNQPQHF.

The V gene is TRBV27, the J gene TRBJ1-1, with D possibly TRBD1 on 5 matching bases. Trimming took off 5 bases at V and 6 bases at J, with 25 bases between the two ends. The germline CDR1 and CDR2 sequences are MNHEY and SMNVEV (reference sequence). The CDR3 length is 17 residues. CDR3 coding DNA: TGTGCCAGCAGTCCGGGGGGGGTAGGCAGCCGTCGGCCTGAAGCTTTCTTT. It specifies CASSPGGVGSRRPEAFF.

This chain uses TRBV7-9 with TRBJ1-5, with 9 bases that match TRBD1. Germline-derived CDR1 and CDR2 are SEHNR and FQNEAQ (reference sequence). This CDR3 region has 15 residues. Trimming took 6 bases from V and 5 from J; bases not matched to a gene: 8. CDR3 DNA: TGTGCCAGCAGTCCTCCGGGGGACAGGGATCAGCCCCAGCATTTT. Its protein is CASSPPGDRDQPQHF.

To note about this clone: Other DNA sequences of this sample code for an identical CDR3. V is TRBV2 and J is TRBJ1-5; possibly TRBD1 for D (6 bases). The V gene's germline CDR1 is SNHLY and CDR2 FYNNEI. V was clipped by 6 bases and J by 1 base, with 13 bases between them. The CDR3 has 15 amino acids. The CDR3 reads CASSEQGRSNQPQHF. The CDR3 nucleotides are TGTGCCAGCAGCGAACAGGGTAGGAGCAATCAGCCCCAGCATTTT.

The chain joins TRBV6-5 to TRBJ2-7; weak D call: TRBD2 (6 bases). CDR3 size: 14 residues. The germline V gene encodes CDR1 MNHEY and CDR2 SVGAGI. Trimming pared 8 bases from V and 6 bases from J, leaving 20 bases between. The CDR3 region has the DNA TGTGCCAGCCAAACCCTGAGAGGGAGGCTCGAGCAGTACTTC. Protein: CASQTLRGRLEQYF.

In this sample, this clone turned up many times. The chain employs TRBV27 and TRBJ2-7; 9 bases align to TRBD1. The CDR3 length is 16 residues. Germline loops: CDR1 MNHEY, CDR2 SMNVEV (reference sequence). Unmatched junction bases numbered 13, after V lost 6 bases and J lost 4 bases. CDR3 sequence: CASSTLRGQGSYEQYF. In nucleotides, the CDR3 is TGTGCCAGCAGCACTTTGAGGGGACAGGGAAGTTACGAGCAGTACTTC.

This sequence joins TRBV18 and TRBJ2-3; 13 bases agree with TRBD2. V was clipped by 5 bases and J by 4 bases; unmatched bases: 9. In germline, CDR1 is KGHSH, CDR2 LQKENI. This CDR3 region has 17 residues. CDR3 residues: CASSEDTSGGASDTQYF. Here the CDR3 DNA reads TGTGCCAGCTCAGAGGACACTAGCGGGGGGGCATCAGATACGCAGTATTTT.

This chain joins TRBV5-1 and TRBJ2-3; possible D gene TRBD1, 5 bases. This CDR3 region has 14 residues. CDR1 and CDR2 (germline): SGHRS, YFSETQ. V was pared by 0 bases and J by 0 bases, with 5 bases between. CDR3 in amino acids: CASSLAGSTDTQYF. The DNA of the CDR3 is TGCGCCAGCAGCTTGGCAGGGAGCACAGATACGCAGTATTTT.

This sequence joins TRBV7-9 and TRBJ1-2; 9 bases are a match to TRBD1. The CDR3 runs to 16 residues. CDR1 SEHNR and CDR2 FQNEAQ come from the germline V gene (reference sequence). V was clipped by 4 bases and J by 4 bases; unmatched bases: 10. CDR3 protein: CASSWISGTGTYGYTF. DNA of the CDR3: TGTGCCAGCAGCTGGATATCCGGGACAGGGACCTATGGCTACACCTTC.

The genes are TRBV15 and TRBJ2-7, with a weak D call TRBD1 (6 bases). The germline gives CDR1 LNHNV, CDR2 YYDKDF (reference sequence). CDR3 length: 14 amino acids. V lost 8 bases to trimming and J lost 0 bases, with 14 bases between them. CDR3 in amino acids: CATAFGGASYEQYF. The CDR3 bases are TGTGCCACCGCTTTTGGGGGCGCCTCCTACGAGCAGTACTTC.

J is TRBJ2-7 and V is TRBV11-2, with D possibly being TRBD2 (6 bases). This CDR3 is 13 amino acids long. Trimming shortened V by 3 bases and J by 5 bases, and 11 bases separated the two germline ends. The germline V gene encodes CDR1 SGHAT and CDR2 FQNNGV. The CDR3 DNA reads TGTGCCAGCAGCTTGTCCCTAGCGAACGAGCAGTACTTC. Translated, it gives CASSLSLANEQYF. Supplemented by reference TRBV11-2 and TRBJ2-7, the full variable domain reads EAGVAQSPRYKIIEKRQSVAFWCNPISGHATLYWYQQILGQGPKLLIQFQNNGVVDDSQLPKDRFSAERLKGVDSTLKIQPAKLEDSAVYLCASSLSLANEQYFGPGTRLTVT.

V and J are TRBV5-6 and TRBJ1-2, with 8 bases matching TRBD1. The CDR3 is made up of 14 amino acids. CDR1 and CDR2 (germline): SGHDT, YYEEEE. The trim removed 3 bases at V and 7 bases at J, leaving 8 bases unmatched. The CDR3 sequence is CASSYGQGGFGYTF. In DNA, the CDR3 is TGTGCCAGCAGCTACGGACAGGGTGGTTTTGGCTACACCTTC.

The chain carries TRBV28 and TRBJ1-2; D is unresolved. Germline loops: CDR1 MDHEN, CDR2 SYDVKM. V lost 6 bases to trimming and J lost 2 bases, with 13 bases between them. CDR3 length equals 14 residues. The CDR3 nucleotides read TGTGCCAGCAGGCCCCCGGGAGCAAACTATGGCTACACCTTC. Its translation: CASRPPGANYGYTF.

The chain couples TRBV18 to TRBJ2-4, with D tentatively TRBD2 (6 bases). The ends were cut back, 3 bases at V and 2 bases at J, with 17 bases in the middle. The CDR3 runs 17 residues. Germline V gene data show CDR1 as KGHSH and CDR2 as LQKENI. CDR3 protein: CASSPFPLGDSKNIQYF. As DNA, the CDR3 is TGTGCCAGCTCACCCTTCCCGCTAGGGGACTCCAAAAACATTCAGTACTTC.

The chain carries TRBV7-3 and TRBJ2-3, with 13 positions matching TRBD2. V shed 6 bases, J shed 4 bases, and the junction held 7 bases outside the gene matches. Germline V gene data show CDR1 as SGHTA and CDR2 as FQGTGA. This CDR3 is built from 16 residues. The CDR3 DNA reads TGTGCCAGCAGTCAAACTAGCGGGGGGGCGCCAGATACGCAGTATTTT. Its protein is CASSQTSGGAPDTQYF.

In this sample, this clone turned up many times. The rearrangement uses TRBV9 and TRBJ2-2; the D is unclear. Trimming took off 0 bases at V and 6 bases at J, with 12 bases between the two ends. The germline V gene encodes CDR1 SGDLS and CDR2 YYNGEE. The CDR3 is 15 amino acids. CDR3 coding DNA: TGTGCCAGCAGCGTAGGCTCAACACGGGCCGGGGAGCTGTTTTTT. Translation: CASSVGSTRAGELFF. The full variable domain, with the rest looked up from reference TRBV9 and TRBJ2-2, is DSGVTQTPKHLITATGQRVTLRCSPRSGDLSVYWYQQSLDQGLQFLIQYYNGEERAKGNILERFSAQQFPDLHSELNLSSLELGDSALYFCASSVGSTRAGELFFGEGSRLTVL.

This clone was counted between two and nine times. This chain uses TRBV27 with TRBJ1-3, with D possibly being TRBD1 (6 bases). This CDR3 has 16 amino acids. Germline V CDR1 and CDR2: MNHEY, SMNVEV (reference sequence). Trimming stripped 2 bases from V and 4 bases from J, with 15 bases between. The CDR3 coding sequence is TGTGCCAGCAGTTTAAAACCCGGGGGGCCGGGAAACACCATATATTTT. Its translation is CASSLKPGGPGNTIYF.

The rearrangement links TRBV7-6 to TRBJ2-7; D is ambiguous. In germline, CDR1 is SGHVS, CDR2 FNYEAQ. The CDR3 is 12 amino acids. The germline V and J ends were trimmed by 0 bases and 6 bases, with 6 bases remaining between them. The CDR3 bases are TGTGCCAGCAGCTTAGCCCAATTCGAGCAGTACTTC. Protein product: CASSLAQFEQYF. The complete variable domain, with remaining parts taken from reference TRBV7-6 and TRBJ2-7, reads GAGVSQSPRYKVTKRGQDVALRCDPISGHVSLYWYRQALGQGPEFLTYFNYEAQQDKSGLPNDRFSAERPEGSISTLTIQRTEQRDSAMYRCASSLAQFEQYFGPGTRLTVT.

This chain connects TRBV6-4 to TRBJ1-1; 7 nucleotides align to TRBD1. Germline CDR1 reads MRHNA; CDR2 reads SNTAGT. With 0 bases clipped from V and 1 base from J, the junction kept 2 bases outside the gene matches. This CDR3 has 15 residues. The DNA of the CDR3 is TGTGCCAGCAGTGACTCGAGACAGGGGAACACTGAAGCTTTCTTT. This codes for CASSDSRQGNTEAFF.

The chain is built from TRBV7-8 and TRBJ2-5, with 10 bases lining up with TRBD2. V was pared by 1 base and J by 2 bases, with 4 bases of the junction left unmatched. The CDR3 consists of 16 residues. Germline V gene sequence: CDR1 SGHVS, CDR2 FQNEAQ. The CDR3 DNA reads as TGTGCCAGCAGCTTAGTAGTAGCGGGGGGACAAGAGACCCAGTACTTC. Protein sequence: CASSLVVAGGQETQYF.

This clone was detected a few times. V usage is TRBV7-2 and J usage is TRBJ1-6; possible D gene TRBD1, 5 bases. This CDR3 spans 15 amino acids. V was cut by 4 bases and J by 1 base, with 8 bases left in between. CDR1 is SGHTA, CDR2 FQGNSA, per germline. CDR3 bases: TGTGCCAGCAGCTCCTACAGGTCCTATAATTCACCCCTCCACTTT. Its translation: CASSSYRSYNSPLHF.

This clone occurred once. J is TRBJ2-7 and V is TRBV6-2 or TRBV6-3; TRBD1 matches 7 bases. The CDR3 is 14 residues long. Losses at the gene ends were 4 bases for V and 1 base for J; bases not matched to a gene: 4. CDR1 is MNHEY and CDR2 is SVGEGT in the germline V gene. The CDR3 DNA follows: TGTGCCAGCAGTTCCAGGACAGGATCCTACGAGCAGTACTTC. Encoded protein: CASSSRTGSYEQYF.

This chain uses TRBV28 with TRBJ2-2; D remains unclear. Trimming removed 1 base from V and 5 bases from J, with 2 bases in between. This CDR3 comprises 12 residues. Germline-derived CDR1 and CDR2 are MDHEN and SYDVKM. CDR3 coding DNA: TGTGCCAGCAGTTTATCGACCGGGGAGCTGTTTTTT. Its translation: CASSLSTGELFF.